The 21 T cell receptor beta chains below all came from one sample that was sequenced in a study of T cells in Graves' hyperthyroidism and ophthalmopathy. RNA transcripts gave rise to amplified TCR beta CDR3 regions. With the HTBI primer set, the TCR CDR3 went through a first round of RT-PCR. TCRdb re-called the multiplex PCR reads through MiXCR, storing one row per CDR3 protein. The sample holds 460,000 or so distinct CDR3 sequences, around 14% seen once. What was sequenced was blood. The receptors here all came from a woman aged 18-35 years with Graves' hyperthyroidism.

This clonotype showed up many times. The rearrangement uses TRBV19 and TRBJ1-3; D remains unclear. The V end lost 6 bases, the J end lost 4 bases, and 13 bases lay between the germline ends. Germline assignment: CDR1 LNHDA and CDR2 SQIVND (reference sequence). The CDR3 runs 14 residues. CDR3 DNA sequence: TGTGCCAGTAGCCTCTGGACGCCCGGAAACACCATATATTTT. Translation gives CASSLWTPGNTIYF.

This clonotype was detected ten times or more. The J gene is TRBJ1-3, the V gene TRBV11-2; TRBD1 matches at 9 bases. V shed 4 bases, J shed 0 bases, and the junction held 4 bases outside the gene matches. CDR1 SGHAT and CDR2 FQNNGV come from the germline V gene. The CDR3 extends over 16 amino acids. In nucleotides, the CDR3 is TGTGCCAGCAGCTCGGGACAGGGACCCTCTGGAAACACCATATATTTT. Translated: CASSSGQGPSGNTIYF.

This clonotype was picked up many times. The chain is built from TRBV6-2 or TRBV6-3 and TRBJ2-7; D not resolved. Trimming left V 0 bases short and J 0 bases short, with 3 bases between. The CDR3 is 13 residues long. Germline assignment: CDR1 MNHEY and CDR2 SVGEGT. CDR3 bases: TGTGCCAGCAGTTACTCGGGCTCCTACGAGCAGTACTTC. Its protein product is CASSYSGSYEQYF.

This clonotype was counted at least ten times. The chain carries TRBV2 and TRBJ1-2, with 7 bases lining up with TRBD1. The CDR3 totals 11 residues. V gave up 7 bases and J gave up 14 bases; unmatched junction bases: 10. The germline V gene encodes CDR1 SNHLY and CDR2 FYNNEI. The CDR3 sequence: CASTQGDWVTF. In DNA, the CDR3 is TGTGCCAGCACCCAGGGGGATTGGGTGACCTTC.

This clonotype was observed a handful of times. The chain couples TRBV24-1 to TRBJ1-1; weak D call: TRBD1 (5 bases). Germline assignment: CDR1 KGHDR and CDR2 SFDVKD. The length of the CDR3 is 13 residues. V dropped 3 bases and J dropped 4 bases, with 8 bases sitting between them. The CDR3 spells CATSDLRGTEAFF. The CDR3 DNA is TGTGCCACCAGTGATCTAAGGGGCACTGAAGCTTTCTTT.

The J gene is TRBJ2-7, the V gene TRBV19; 8 bases line up with TRBD1. The CDR3 is made up of 14 amino acids. Trimming removed 5 bases from V and 2 bases from J; junction bases left unmatched: 5. Per the germline V gene, CDR1 is LNHDA and CDR2 is SQIVND (reference sequence). The CDR3 protein is CASSWGQATYEQYF. CDR3 DNA: TGTGCCAGTAGTTGGGGACAGGCCACCTACGAGCAGTACTTC.

In this sample, this clonotype turned up many times. The chain carries TRBV7-3 and TRBJ2-5; 8 nucleotides match TRBD2. CDR1 and CDR2 from the germline V gene are SGHTA and FQGTGA. This CDR3 is built from 13 residues. Germline trimming cut 4 bases from V and 7 bases from J; bases unmatched to any gene: 5. CDR3 nucleotide sequence: TGTGCCAGCAGCTCGACTAGCGAAGGGACCCAGTACTTC. It encodes CASSSTSEGTQYF.

This clonotype was observed at least ten times. This chain joins TRBV20-1 and TRBJ1-1, with 10 bases identical to TRBD1. CDR3 length equals 14 residues. V lost 8 bases and J lost 6; bases outside the gene matches: 12. The V gene's germline CDR1 is DFQATT and CDR2 SNEGSKA (reference sequence). The CDR3 DNA reads as TGCAGTACCCTTATCCGGGACAGGGGCGCTGAAGCTTTCTTT. Protein: CSTLIRDRGAEAFF.

In DNA, the CDR3 is TGTGCCACCAGAGCCGACAGGGGCACTCACAATGAGCAGTTCTTC. Translated: CATRADRGTHNEQFF. This sequence joins TRBV15 and TRBJ2-1, with TRBD1 matching over 8 bases. The CDR3 runs 15 residues. The ends lost 6 bases at V and 5 bases at J; junction bases unmatched: 9. The V gene's germline CDR1 is LNHNV and CDR2 YYDKDF (reference sequence).

This clonotype has ten or more counts. Here the CDR3 reads CASSARTANTEAFF. In DNA form, the CDR3 reads TGTGCCAGCAGCGCCAGGACAGCGAACACTGAAGCTTTCTTT. This chain links TRBV9 with TRBJ1-1; D may be TRBD1 (6 bases). With 3 bases removed from V and 1 base from J, the gap between germline ends came to 10 bases. This CDR3 is 14 amino acids long. The germline V gene has CDR1 SGDLS and CDR2 YYNGEE. Based on the CDR3 plus reference TRBV9 and TRBJ1-1, the full variable domain is DSGVTQTPKHLITATGQRVTLRCSPRSGDLSVYWYQQSLDQGLQFLIQYYNGEERAKGNILERFSAQQFPDLHSELNLSSLELGDSALYFCASSARTANTEAFFGQGTRLTVV.

The V and J genes are TRBV30 and TRBJ2-7; 9 nucleotides match TRBD1. From germline, CDR1 is GTSNPN and CDR2 SVGIG (reference sequence). With 5 bases clipped from V and 6 bases from J, the junction kept 5 bases outside the gene matches. The CDR3 runs 12 residues. CDR3 region: CAWGLQGAEQYF. CDR3 in DNA: TGTGCCTGGGGACTACAGGGGGCCGAGCAGTACTTC.

This clonotype was seen repeatedly, ten times or more. The rearrangement links TRBV10-3 to TRBJ1-4, with D perhaps TRBD1 (5 bases). CDR1 ENHRY and CDR2 SYGVKD come from the germline V gene. The V and J ends lost 10 bases and 4 bases respectively, with 16 bases between them. The CDR3 length is 14 residues. The CDR3 loop reads CATQPDTGNEKLFF. The CDR3 DNA is TGTGCCACCCAACCGGACACTGGTAATGAAAAACTGTTTTTT.

At least ten counts were recorded for this clonotype. The V call is TRBV11-3, the J call TRBJ2-3; D is unresolved. The germline V gene has CDR1 SGHNT and CDR2 YENEEA. The CDR3 has 14 residues. The V end was cut by 2 bases, the J end by 1 base, with 7 bases between. In DNA form, the CDR3 reads TGTGCCAGCAGCTTACGGCCCGGCACAGATACGCAGTATTTT. Translation: CASSLRPGTDTQYF.

There are many counts of this clonotype. Here the CDR3 reads CASSSNTGPWYQETQYF. In nucleotides, the CDR3 is TGTGCCAGCAGTTCCAATACAGGGCCTTGGTACCAAGAGACCCAGTACTTC. J is TRBJ2-5 and V is TRBV28, with TRBD1 as a possible D gene (6 bases). Germline-derived CDR1 and CDR2 are MDHEN and SYDVKM. V was pared by 4 bases and J by 0 bases, with 18 bases between. The CDR3 contains 17 residues.

Many counts were recorded for this clonotype. The rearrangement links TRBV30 to TRBJ2-7; 13 nucleotides line up with TRBD2. Looked up from germline, CDR1 is GTSNPN and CDR2 is SVGIG (reference sequence). Germline trimming cut 6 bases from V and 4 bases from J; bases unmatched to any gene: 6. The CDR3 contains 14 residues. The CDR3 sequence is CACPTSGRAYEQYV. The CDR3 region has the DNA TGTGCCTGCCCAACTAGCGGGAGGGCGTACGAGCAGTACGTC.

This clonotype was detected ten times or more. The chain recombines TRBV6-4 with TRBJ2-5, with TRBD2 as a possible D gene (6 bases). The CDR3 runs to 15 residues. Germline CDR1 reads MRHNA; CDR2 reads SNTAGT. Trimming took off 2 bases at V and 1 base at J, with 11 bases between the two ends. The CDR3 region is CASSDGGTLQETQYF. The CDR3 DNA is TGTGCCAGCAGTGACGGGGGGACTCTCCAAGAGACCCAGTACTTC.

DNA of the CDR3: TGTGCCAGTAGTATAGGTGGGACTAGCGGTTCTAGCACAGATACGCAGTATTTT. It codes for CASSIGGTSGSSTDTQYF. The rearrangement uses TRBV19 and TRBJ2-3; 11 nucleotides agree with TRBD2. V was pared by 1 base and J by 0 bases, with 6 bases of the junction left unmatched. Germline-derived CDR1 and CDR2 are LNHDA and SQIVND (reference sequence). CDR3 length: 18 residues.

This clonotype was seen repeatedly, ten times or more. The chain couples TRBV13 to TRBJ2-1; no reliable D call. Germline V gives CDR1 PRHDT, CDR2 FYEKMQ (reference sequence). The CDR3 loop spans 13 amino acids. V was shortened by 5 bases and J by 3 bases, with 8 bases between the two germline ends. For the CDR3, the DNA is TGTGCCAGCAGCCCACCGCTCTACAATGAGCAGTTCTTC. It encodes CASSPPLYNEQFF.

This clonotype was detected ten times or more. The rearrangement links TRBV9 to TRBJ1-4, with a possible D match to TRBD1 (5 bases). CDR1 and CDR2 (germline): SGDLS, YYNGEE. The CDR3 is made up of 15 amino acids. The ends were cut back, 5 bases at V and 8 bases at J, with 19 bases in the middle. The chain's CDR3 is CASSNFRTTGEKLFF. The CDR3 DNA reads as TGTGCCAGCAGTAACTTCAGGACAACGGGGGAAAAACTGTTTTTT.

With regard to this clonotype: Being one base from a much bigger clone, this may be a read error. The chain is built from TRBV30 and TRBJ1-5; the D gene is possibly TRBD1 (5 bases). V gave up 6 bases and J gave up 0 bases, with 12 bases separating them. Looked up from germline, CDR1 is GTSNPN and CDR2 is SVGIG (reference sequence). The CDR3 is 14 amino acids. The CDR3 region is CACTQGVSNQPQHF. Written as DNA, the CDR3 is TGTGCCTGTACCCAAGGGGTTAGCAATCAGCCCCAGCATTTT.

This clonotype appeared many times. V and J are TRBV10-3 and TRBJ2-5; D perhaps matches TRBD2 (5 bases). This CDR3 is built from 12 residues. V dropped 8 bases and J dropped 0 bases, with 7 bases sitting between them. Looked up from germline, CDR1 is ENHRY and CDR2 is SYGVKD. In DNA, the CDR3 is TGTGCCATCGGTAGCGACCAAGAGACCCAGTACTTC. The encoded protein is CAIGSDQETQYF.